This T cell receptor beta chain was obtained from a study of persistence of HIV-infected CD4 T cells. In the study overall: A median of approximately eight years of suppressive ART preceded sampling.

Looked up from germline, CDR1 is SGHRS and CDR2 is YFSETQ. The CDR3 is made up of 12 amino acids. V lost 10 bases and J 4 bases, leaving 13 bases between the germline ends. This nonspecific control used anti-CD3/anti-CD28 bead stimulation of CD4+ T cells. CD4+ T cells upregulating both CD40 ligand and CD69 were sorted as responding cells. The immunoSEQ assay was version 4, run in survey mode. TCRdb keeps only in-frame clones here, not all; method: immunoSEQ multiplex PCR. The data contain roughly 48,000 clones, roughly nine tenths of them singletons. With regard to this clone: Its specificity is not known.

General study findings and limits: Proviral oligoclonality tracked with TCR oligoclonality within the same sorted cells.

The source is an adult woman with HIV who was CMV-seropositive. The V and J genes are TRBV5-1 and TRBJ2-3; D gene ambiguous. Source: CD4+ T cells sorted from PBMCs after roughly 18-hour stimulation, taken from a patient who received antiretroviral therapy. The CDR3 DNA sequence: TGCGCCCGCCTGTGCAGATCAGATACGCAGTATTTT. It yields the protein CARLCRSDTQYF.